This T cell receptor beta chain came from a study of blood T cell repertoires in COVID-19. Here immunoSEQ multiplex PCR was the method, and the copy in TCRdb shows in-frame clones only, minus some. In the table there are approximately 300,000 clones, roughly 86% of which are singletons. Cohorts were based on clinical histories the participants reported. The receptor was derived from a woman in her 30s who had recovered from COVID-19. Sequenced input: PBMCs or T cells enriched from blood (not recorded which).

CDR3 bases: TGTGCCAGTAGTACGGGCGGGGGCAATCAGCCCCAGCATTTT. Protein product: CASSTGGGNQPQHF. The genes are TRBV19 and TRBJ1-5; D not certain. The germline V gene has CDR1 LNHDA and CDR2 SQIVND (reference sequence). V shed 4 bases and J shed 2 bases, with 9 bases lying between them. This CDR3 contains 14 residues. The whole variable domain, remainder taken from reference TRBV19 and TRBJ1-5, is DGGITQSPKYLFRKEGQNVTLSCEQNLNHDAMYWYRQDPGQGLRLIYYSQIVNDFQKGDIAEGYSVSREKKESFPLTVTSAQKNPTAFYLCASSTGGGNQPQHFGDGTRLSIL.